One and the same sample provided the 28 T cell receptor beta chains below, sequenced in a study of STAT5B mutations in CD4+ large granular lymphocyte leukemia. The data were produced by immunoSEQ multiplex PCR, yet TCRdb's version contains in-frame clones alone and is incomplete. The table has about 33,000 clones, approximately 74% seen once. The sample taken for sequencing was CD4+ T cells from blood buffy coats. The source is a human donor in good health.

The gene calls are TRBV19 and TRBJ1-5; no clear D gene. The V and J ends lost 9 bases and 0 bases respectively, with 3 bases between them. The CDR3 totals 11 residues. Germline assignment: CDR1 LNHDA and CDR2 SQIVND (reference sequence). CDR3 bases: TGTGCCAGGGTTAGCAATCAGCCCCAGCATTTT. This codes for CARVSNQPQHF. Drawing the rest from reference TRBV19 and TRBJ1-5, the complete variable domain is DGGITQSPKYLFRKEGQNVTLSCEQNLNHDAMYWYRQDPGQGLRLIYYSQIVNDFQKGDIAEGYSVSREKKESFPLTVTSAQKNPTAFYLCARVSNQPQHFGDGTRLSIL.

This chain links TRBV4-1 with TRBJ2-4, with a tentative D call TRBD2 (5 bases). The CDR3 is made up of 13 amino acids. Between the trimmed V and J ends, which lost 1 base and 11 bases, there was a span of 12 bases. The germline CDR1 and CDR2 sequences are MGHRA and YSYEKL. CDR3 loop: CASSQVWGAVQYF. The CDR3 DNA sequence: TGCGCCAGCAGCCAAGTATGGGGAGCGGTTCAGTACTTC.

This sequence joins TRBV27 and TRBJ2-1; weak D call: TRBD2 (5 bases). V gave up 2 bases and J gave up 8 bases, with 13 bases separating them. In germline, CDR1 is MNHEY, CDR2 SMNVEV (reference sequence). The CDR3 has 14 amino acids. For the CDR3, the DNA is TGTGCCAGCAGTTTACCTGACTGGCGGGATGAGCAGTTCTTC. Amino acids: CASSLPDWRDEQFF.

This clone appeared a single time. This chain connects TRBV2 to TRBJ2-3; 8 bases align to TRBD2. V was clipped by 2 bases and J by 1 base; unmatched bases: 2. CDR1 is SNHLY, CDR2 FYNNEI, per germline. The length of the CDR3 is 15 residues. CDR3: CASSERRGGTDTQYF. The CDR3 DNA follows: TGTGCCAGCAGTGAAAGGCGGGGGGGCACAGATACGCAGTATTTT.

The rearrangement uses TRBV28 and TRBJ2-1; D unclear. The length of the CDR3 is 18 residues. V lost 6 bases to trimming and J lost 4 bases, with 25 bases between them. The germline gives CDR1 MDHEN, CDR2 SYDVKM. The CDR3: CASSESAELSPWYNEQFF. The CDR3 bases are TGTGCCAGCAGCGAGAGTGCCGAGTTAAGTCCCTGGTACAATGAGCAGTTCTTC.

This clone was found a few times. The chain is built from TRBV2 and TRBJ2-2; perhaps TRBD1 as D (5 bases). The CDR3 runs to 15 residues. Trimming pared 6 bases from V and 1 base from J, leaving 12 bases between. Germline V gene data show CDR1 as SNHLY and CDR2 as FYNNEI. For the CDR3, the DNA is TGTGCCAGCAGATACCGGACACTGAACACCGGGGAGCTGTTTTTT. It codes for CASRYRTLNTGELFF.

In this sample, this clone turned up a few times. The chain has TRBV14 and TRBJ1-2; maybe TRBD1 (5 bases). The CDR3 spans 15 residues. Germline lookup yields CDR1 SGHDN and CDR2 FVKESK. Trimming removed 1 base at V and 4 bases at J, with 13 bases between. The CDR3 DNA is TGTGCCAGCAGCCAAGTTCCAGGGCAAGGCTATGGCTACACCTTC. The encoded protein is CASSQVPGQGYGYTF.

This clone was recorded a few times. The chain has TRBV9 and TRBJ2-2; D uncertain. The length of the CDR3 is 14 residues. Germline lookup yields CDR1 SGDLS and CDR2 YYNGEE. V lost 6 bases and J 4 bases, leaving 13 bases between the germline ends. CDR3: CASKSSQSTGELFF. In DNA form, the CDR3 reads TGTGCCAGCAAGTCCTCCCAGAGCACCGGGGAGCTGTTTTTT.

This clone was recorded a few times. In DNA form, the CDR3 reads TGTGCCAGCAGCTCAAGCCTGAACACTGAAGCTTTCTTT. This encodes CASSSSLNTEAFF. This sequence joins TRBV7-2 and TRBJ1-1; D gene ambiguous. The CDR3 runs to 13 residues. The V gene lost 4 bases and the J gene lost 0 bases, with 6 bases spanning the gap. Germline CDR1 and CDR2: SGHTA and FQGNSA. The full variable domain, its missing parts supplied by reference TRBV7-2 and TRBJ1-1, is GAGVSQSPSNKVTEKGKDVELRCDPISGHTALYWYRQSLGQGLEFLIYFQGNSAPDKSGLPSDRFSAERTGGSVSTLTIQRTQQEDSAVYLCASSSSLNTEAFFGQGTRLTVV.

This clone was detected once. This sequence joins TRBV7-8 and TRBJ2-3, with D perhaps TRBD2 (6 bases). Germline CDR1 and CDR2: SGHVS and FQNEAQ. The V and J ends lost 6 bases and 2 bases respectively, with 12 bases between them. This CDR3 is 14 amino acids long. The CDR3 coding sequence is TGTGCCAGCAGACCCCTAGCGTCCACAGATACGCAGTATTTT. Encoded protein: CASRPLASTDTQYF.

This chain joins TRBV6-5 and TRBJ2-7, with a possible D match to TRBD1 (6 bases). The CDR3 runs 16 residues. Trimming took off 4 bases at V and 2 bases at J, with 18 bases between the two ends. CDR1 is MNHEY, CDR2 SVGAGI, per germline. Here the CDR3 DNA reads TGTGCCAGCAGTTCCTCTCCTTGGGACACGGCCTACGAGCAGTACTTC. Its translation: CASSSSPWDTAYEQYF.

Written as DNA, the CDR3 is TGTGCCTGGAGTGTCGGGGGAGATAGCACAGATACGCAGTATTTT. Its translation: CAWSVGGDSTDTQYF. The V gene is TRBV30, the J gene TRBJ2-3, with D maybe TRBD2 (6 bases). The CDR3 covers 15 residues. Trimming shortened V by 0 bases and J by 0 bases, and 10 bases separated the two germline ends. CDR1 and CDR2 (germline): GTSNPN, SVGIG (reference sequence).

The chain uses TRBV15 and TRBJ2-7; 8 nucleotides match TRBD1. The CDR3 is 16 amino acids. V shed 1 base, J shed 3 bases, and the junction held 8 bases outside the gene matches. In germline, CDR1 is LNHNV, CDR2 YYDKDF (reference sequence). CDR3 in amino acids: CATSRGGQGARYEQYF. The DNA for the CDR3 is TGTGCCACCAGCAGAGGTGGCCAGGGGGCTCGCTACGAGCAGTACTTC.

Only a few counts were recorded for this clone. The rearrangement links TRBV25-1 to TRBJ1-1, with 8 bases matching TRBD1. Germline values: CDR1 MGHDK, CDR2 SYGVNS. The V segment lost 6 bases and the J segment 2 bases; nucleotides outside the gene matches: 2. The CDR3 sequence is 13 residues long. The CDR3 here is CASRGQVNTEAFF. Written as DNA, the CDR3 is TGTGCCAGCAGGGGACAGGTTAACACTGAAGCTTTCTTT.

This clone has a handful of counts. The chain uses TRBV13 and TRBJ1-1; D gene uncertain. Trimming shortened V by 5 bases and J by 1 base, and 11 bases separated the two germline ends. There are 14 residues in the CDR3. Germline CDR1 reads PRHDT; CDR2 reads FYEKMQ (reference sequence). For the CDR3, the DNA is TGTGCCAGCAGCCCAAGCTTGACGAACACTGAAGCTTTCTTT. Protein product: CASSPSLTNTEAFF.

The J gene is TRBJ2-5, the V gene TRBV16, with 7 bases aligning to TRBD2. CDR3 length: 16 residues. Germline V gene sequence: CDR1 KGHSY, CDR2 FQNENV. The J segment lost 1 base and the V segment lost 0 bases, leaving 5 bases of the junction unmatched. CDR3 nucleotides: TGTGCCAGCAGCCAATCTGGATGGGGGGGCCAAGAGACCCAGTACTTC. Protein: CASSQSGWGGQETQYF.

V and J are TRBV5-1 and TRBJ1-4, with 7 bases that match TRBD1. V shed 5 bases and J 7 bases; nucleotides not matched to a gene: 11. CDR3 length: 15 residues. Germline V gene data show CDR1 as SGHRS and CDR2 as YFSETQ. The DNA of the CDR3 is TGCGCCAGCAGATATACCGGGACAGCTGCTGAAAAACTGTTTTTT. This codes for CASRYTGTAAEKLFF.

This clone has a handful of counts. The V gene is TRBV2, the J gene TRBJ2-3; D may be TRBD1 or TRBD2 (5 bases each). V lost 3 bases to trimming and J lost 14 bases, with 15 bases between them. CDR1 and CDR2 from the germline V gene are SNHLY and FYNNEI. This CDR3 has 12 residues. CDR3 sequence: CASSDRRGRGYF. The CDR3 DNA reads TGTGCCAGCAGTGACCGCCGGGGAAGGGGGTATTTT.

The V gene is TRBV30, the J gene TRBJ1-5; D gene uncertain. The CDR3 is made up of 13 amino acids. Germline V gene sequence: CDR1 GTSNPN, CDR2 SVGIG (reference sequence). The V end was cut by 0 bases, the J end by 4 bases, with 7 bases between. The CDR3 sequence is CAWSVGKNQPQHF. The CDR3 DNA is TGTGCCTGGAGTGTCGGCAAGAATCAGCCCCAGCATTTT.

This chain connects TRBV6-5 to TRBJ2-7; no firm D call. V lost 0 bases to trimming and J lost 0 bases, with 9 bases between them. There are 15 residues in the CDR3. CDR1 is MNHEY, CDR2 SVGAGI, per germline. The CDR3 DNA sequence: TGTGCCAGCAGTTACTCGGGCAGCCTCTCCTACGAGCAGTACTTC. This codes for CASSYSGSLSYEQYF.

This clone has a handful of counts. The rearrangement uses TRBV9 and TRBJ1-2, with TRBD1 matching 9 bases. The J segment lost 5 bases and the V segment lost 3 bases, leaving 8 bases of the junction unmatched. CDR1 is SGDLS and CDR2 is YYNGEE in the germline V gene. CDR3 length: 15 residues. CDR3 sequence: CASSAGQGIGYGYTF. CDR3 coding DNA: TGTGCCAGCAGCGCAGGACAGGGGATTGGATATGGCTACACCTTC.

DNA of the CDR3: TGTGCCACCAGCAGAGAAAGTCATGGGTATACGCAGTATTTT. Translation: CATSRESHGYTQYF. V and J are TRBV15 and TRBJ2-3, with D uncertain. The CDR3 contains 14 residues. The germline gives CDR1 LNHNV, CDR2 YYDKDF (reference sequence). With 0 bases removed from V and 7 bases from J, the gap between germline ends came to 11 bases. Using reference TRBV15 and TRBJ2-3 for the parts outside the CDR3, the full variable domain is DAMVIQNPRYQVTQFGKPVTLSCSQTLNHNVMYWYQQKSSQAPKLLFHYYDKDFNNEADTPDNFQSRRPNTSFCFLDIRSPGLGDTAMYLCATSRESHGYTQYFGPGTRLTVL.

The CDR3 protein is CASCTTRGELFF. The CDR3 nucleotides are TGTGCCAGCTGTACTACGCGCGGGGAGCTGTTTTTT. The rearrangement joins TRBV27 to TRBJ2-2, with D unresolved. Germline V gives CDR1 MNHEY, CDR2 SMNVEV (reference sequence). The CDR3 runs 12 residues. Trimming took off 8 bases at V and 7 bases at J, with 11 bases between the two ends.

The V call is TRBV18, the J call TRBJ2-1, with TRBD2 matching 7 bases. Germline V gene data show CDR1 as KGHSH and CDR2 as LQKENI. The V segment lost 8 bases and the J segment 1 base; nucleotides outside the gene matches: 5. The CDR3 is 14 amino acids. CDR3 sequence: CASNLAESYNEQFF. CDR3 DNA sequence: TGTGCCAGCAATCTAGCGGAGTCCTACAATGAGCAGTTCTTC.

The count of this clone is one. V gene TRBV7-2 combines with J gene TRBJ2-3; TRBD2 is a possible D gene (5 bases). CDR3 size: 15 residues. Germline lookup yields CDR1 SGHTA and CDR2 FQGNSA. The V end lost 0 bases, the J end lost 0 bases, and 7 bases lay between the germline ends. The CDR3 loop is CASSLAGLSTDTQYF. CDR3 nucleotides: TGTGCCAGCAGCTTAGCCGGACTCAGCACAGATACGCAGTATTTT.

This clone came up a few times. The chain has TRBV5-6 and TRBJ2-1, with 7 bases lining up with TRBD1. V trimming: 0 bases; J trimming: 4 bases; junction bases outside the gene matches: 1. Germline V gives CDR1 SGHDT, CDR2 YYEEEE. The length of the CDR3 is 14 residues. The CDR3 protein is CASSLGDSYNEQFF. The DNA for the CDR3 is TGTGCCAGCAGCTTGGGGGACAGTTACAATGAGCAGTTCTTC.

The chain uses TRBV4-3 and TRBJ1-1; D uncertain. V lost 1 base, J lost 2 bases, and 11 bases lay in between. Germline V gene sequence: CDR1 LGHNA, CDR2 YSLEER. The CDR3 length is 15 residues. The DNA for the CDR3 is TGCGCCAGCAGCCAAGGGACGGACGGAAACACTGAAGCTTTCTTT. This codes for CASSQGTDGNTEAFF.

V gene TRBV6-5 combines with J gene TRBJ1-5; 8 bases are shared with TRBD1. Germline V lookup: CDR1 MNHEY, CDR2 SVGAGI. V shed 6 bases, J shed 4 bases, and the junction held 5 bases outside the gene matches. This CDR3 has 14 residues. CDR3 DNA: TGTGCCAGCAGCCCCGGACAGGGTAATCAGCCCCAGCATTTT. The encoded protein is CASSPGQGNQPQHF.